This T cell receptor beta chain emerged from a study of T cells in Graves' hyperthyroidism and ophthalmopathy. TCR beta CDR3 sequences were amplified from RNA transcripts. The HTBI primer set drove a first-round RT-PCR of the TCR CDR3. Using its own MiXCR run on the multiplex PCR reads, TCRdb lists one record per CDR3 protein. The repertoire consists of 650,000 to 750,000 distinct CDR3 sequences, with 12% to 15% occurring once and the leading ten covering roughly 10%. This clonotype was seen repeatedly, ten times or more. Antigen unknown. Trimming removed 4 bases from V and 4 bases from J, with 11 bases in between. The germline V gene has CDR1 SNHLY and CDR2 FYNNEI. This CDR3 is built from 13 residues. Whole-study findings and limits: A model using 13 V-J features told ophthalmopathy apart from stable hyperthyroidism. A median 6.5 months before onset, the model predicted ophthalmopathy.

The material sequenced was blood. The receptor's source is a woman under 30 with Graves' hyperthyroidism. The V and J genes are TRBV2 and TRBJ2-7; a possible D gene is TRBD2 (6 bases). The CDR3 spells CASSGDLRYEQYF. The CDR3 DNA reads TGTGCCAGCAGTGGGGACTTACGGTACGAGCAGTACTTC.